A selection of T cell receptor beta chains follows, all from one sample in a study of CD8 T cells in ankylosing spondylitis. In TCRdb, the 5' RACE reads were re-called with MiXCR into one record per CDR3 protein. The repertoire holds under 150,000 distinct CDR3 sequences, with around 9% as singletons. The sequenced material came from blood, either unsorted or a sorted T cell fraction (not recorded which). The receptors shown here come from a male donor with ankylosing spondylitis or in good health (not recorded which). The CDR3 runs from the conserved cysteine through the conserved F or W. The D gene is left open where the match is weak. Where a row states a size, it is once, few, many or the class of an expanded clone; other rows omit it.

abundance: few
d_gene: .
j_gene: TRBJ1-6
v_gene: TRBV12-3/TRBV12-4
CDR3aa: CASSFGPRDRTF
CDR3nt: TGTGCCAGCAGTTTTGGTCCACGCGACCGGACCTTT

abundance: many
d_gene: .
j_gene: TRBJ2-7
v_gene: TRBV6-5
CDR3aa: CASSYSGPIGARSLGQYF
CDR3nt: TGTGCCAGCAGTTACTCGGGGCCAATCGGGGCGCGTTCCTTGGGGCAGTACTTC

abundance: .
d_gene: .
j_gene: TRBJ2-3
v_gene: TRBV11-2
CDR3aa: CASSNSGTFTDTQYF
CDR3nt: TGTGCCAGCAGCAATAGCGGAACCTTCACAGATACGCAGTATTTT

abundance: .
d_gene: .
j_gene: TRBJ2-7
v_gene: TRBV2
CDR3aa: CASSAGWEGFGEQYF
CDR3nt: TGTGCCAGCAGTGCAGGTTGGGAAGGGTTCGGCGAGCAGTACTTC

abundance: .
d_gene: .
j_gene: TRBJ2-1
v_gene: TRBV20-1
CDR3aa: CSARDPRGYLDEQFF
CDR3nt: TGCAGTGCTAGAGATCCTCGTGGATACCTCGATGAGCAGTTCTTC

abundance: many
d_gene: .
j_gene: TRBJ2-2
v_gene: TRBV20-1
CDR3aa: CSAHPGPRFGGELFF
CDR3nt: TGCAGTGCCCACCCAGGACCGAGATTCGGCGGGGAGCTGTTTTTT

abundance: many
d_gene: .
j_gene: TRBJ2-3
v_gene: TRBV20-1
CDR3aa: CSVRRDFNRSLYTDTQYF
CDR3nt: TGCAGTGTGAGGAGGGACTTCAATAGGAGCCTCTACACAGATACGCAGTATTTT

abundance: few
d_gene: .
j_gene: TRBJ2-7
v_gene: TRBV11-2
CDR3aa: CASSLGRNYEQYF
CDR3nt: TGTGCCAGCAGCTTGGGCAGAAACTACGAGCAGTACTTC

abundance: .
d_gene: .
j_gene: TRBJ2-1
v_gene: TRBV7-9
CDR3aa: CASSPPQGNSYNEQFF
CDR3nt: TGTGCCAGCAGCCCACCGCAGGGGAATTCCTACAATGAGCAGTTCTTC

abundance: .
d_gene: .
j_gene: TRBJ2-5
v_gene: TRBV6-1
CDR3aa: CASSSRGDGETQYF
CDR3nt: TGTGCCAGCAGCTCCAGGGGTGATGGAGAGACCCAGTACTTC

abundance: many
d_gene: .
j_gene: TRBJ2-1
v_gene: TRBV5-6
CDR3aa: CASSLLSGYNEQFF
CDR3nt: TGTGCCAGCAGCTTGCTTAGCGGCTACAATGAGCAGTTCTTC

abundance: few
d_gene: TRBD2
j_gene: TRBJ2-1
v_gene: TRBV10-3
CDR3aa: CAISSGSGYNEQFF
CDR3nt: TGTGCCATCAGCAGCGGGAGCGGGTACAATGAGCAGTTCTTC

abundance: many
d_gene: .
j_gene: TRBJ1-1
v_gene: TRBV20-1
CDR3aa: CSARRQYTEAFF
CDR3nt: TGCAGTGCTAGGCGTCAGTACACTGAAGCTTTCTTT

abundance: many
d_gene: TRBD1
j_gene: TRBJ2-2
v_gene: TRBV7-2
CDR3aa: CASSWDRGFTGELFF
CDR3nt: TGTGCCAGCAGCTGGGACAGGGGTTTTACCGGGGAGCTGTTTTTT

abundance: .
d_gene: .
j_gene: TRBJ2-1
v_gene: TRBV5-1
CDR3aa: CASSQVYNEQFF
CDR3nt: TGCGCCAGCAGCCAGGTATACAATGAGCAGTTCTTC

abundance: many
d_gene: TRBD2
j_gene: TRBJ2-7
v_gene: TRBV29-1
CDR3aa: CSVEAGESYEQYF
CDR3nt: TGCAGCGTAGAAGCGGGAGAGTCCTACGAGCAGTACTTC

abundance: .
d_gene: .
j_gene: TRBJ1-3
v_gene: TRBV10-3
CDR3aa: CAISESGPPGNTIYF
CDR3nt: TGTGCCATCAGTGAGTCTGGGCCCCCTGGAAACACCATATATTTT

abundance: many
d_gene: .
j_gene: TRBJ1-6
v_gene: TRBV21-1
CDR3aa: CASSKGRIPRGYGSPLHF
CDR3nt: TGTGCCAGCAGCAAAGGAAGGATTCCACGAGGATACGGTTCACCCCTCCACTTT

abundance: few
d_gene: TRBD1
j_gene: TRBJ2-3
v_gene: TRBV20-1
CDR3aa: CSARDRGRGDTQYF
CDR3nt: TGCAGTGCTAGAGACAGGGGGCGCGGAGATACGCAGTATTTT